These T cell receptor beta chains were read from a single sample in a study of cytomegalovirus exposure and HLA in healthy donors. The protocol was immunoSEQ multiplex PCR, while the TCRdb copy is restricted to in-frame clones and leaves out a portion. The table has about 200,000 clones, 82% seen once. The sequencing sample was made of PBMCs. Receptors originate from a woman in her 40s in good health and CMV-seronegative. The CDR3 runs from the conserved cysteine through the conserved F or W. The order of the fields is J gene, V gene, clone size, D gene, CDR3 DNA, CDR3 protein. D genes are given only for firm matches. Some rows have no size entry. The others give once, few or many, or a class for an expanded clone.

j_call: TRBJ1-2
v_call: TRBV5-5
clone_size: NA
d_call: TRBD1
cdr3_nt: TGTGCCAGCAGCTTAGACAGGGTACTACCGCTCAGTGGCTACACCTTC
cdr3_aa: CASSLDRVLPLSGYTF

j_call: TRBJ2-7
v_call: TRBV29-1
clone_size: NA
d_call: TRBD1
cdr3_nt: TGCAGCGTCCCGGGACAGGGTACCTACGAACAGTACTTC
cdr3_aa: CSVPGQGTYEQYF

j_call: TRBJ1-4
v_call: TRBV7-2
clone_size: NA
d_call: TRBD1
cdr3_nt: TGTGCCAGCAGCGTAGGAGGACAGGGAGGGGAAAAACTGTTTTTT
cdr3_aa: CASSVGGQGGEKLFF

j_call: TRBJ2-2
v_call: TRBV7-9
clone_size: few
d_call: TRBD2
cdr3_nt: TGTGCCACCCGGGGGGGTCGCAGGCCGAACACCGGGGAGCTGTTTTTT
cdr3_aa: CATRGGRRPNTGELFF

j_call: TRBJ1-4
v_call: TRBV4-1
clone_size: NA
d_call: NA
cdr3_nt: TGCGCCAGCAGCCAAGTTGCAGATGAAAAACTGTTTTTT
cdr3_aa: CASSQVADEKLFF

j_call: TRBJ2-7
v_call: TRBV5-6
clone_size: NA
d_call: NA
cdr3_nt: TGTGCCAGCAGCCTCGGTAGTTCCTACGAGCAGTACTTC
cdr3_aa: CASSLGSSYEQYF

j_call: TRBJ1-5
v_call: TRBV6-1
clone_size: NA
d_call: NA
cdr3_nt: TGTGCCAGCAGTGAAGCGCTTCGGCCAGGGGTAGGCCAGCCCCAGCATTTT
cdr3_aa: CASSEALRPGVGQPQHF

j_call: TRBJ2-1
v_call: TRBV18
clone_size: NA
d_call: TRBD2
cdr3_nt: TGTGCCAGCTCACCTCGGGGACTAGCGGGGGACAGCTCCTACAATGAGCAGTTCTTC
cdr3_aa: CASSPRGLAGDSSYNEQFF

j_call: TRBJ1-5
v_call: TRBV4-1
clone_size: once
d_call: TRBD1
cdr3_nt: TGCGCCAGCAGCGCAAAACAGGGGTTCCAGCCCCAGCATTTT
cdr3_aa: CASSAKQGFQPQHF

j_call: TRBJ1-1
v_call: TRBV10-3
clone_size: NA
d_call: NA
cdr3_nt: TGTGCCATCAGCGACTGGGGGGTTGGAACTGAAGCTTTCTTT
cdr3_aa: CAISDWGVGTEAFF

j_call: TRBJ1-6
v_call: TRBV9
clone_size: NA
d_call: NA
cdr3_nt: TGTGCCAGCAGCGGGCGGAGCTCCTATAATTCACCCCTCCACTTT
cdr3_aa: CASSGRSSYNSPLHF

j_call: TRBJ2-5
v_call: TRBV6-1
clone_size: NA
d_call: TRBD2
cdr3_nt: TGTGCCAGCAGTGTCGTTAGCGGGAGTGGGGAGACCCAGTACTTC
cdr3_aa: CASSVVSGSGETQYF

j_call: TRBJ1-4
v_call: TRBV2
clone_size: once
d_call: TRBD1
cdr3_nt: TGTGCCAGCAGGGACAGGGTTTTACCCCGAACAACTAATGAAAAACTGTTTTTT
cdr3_aa: CASRDRVLPRTTNEKLFF

j_call: TRBJ1-1
v_call: TRBV9
clone_size: few
d_call: TRBD1
cdr3_nt: TGTGCCAGCAGCTCCCACAGGGGTTCGAACACTGAAGCTTTCTTT
cdr3_aa: CASSSHRGSNTEAFF

j_call: TRBJ1-2
v_call: TRBV2
clone_size: few
d_call: TRBD1
cdr3_nt: TGTGCCAGCAGTGAATACTTGGCAGGGGGCAACTATGGCTACACCTTC
cdr3_aa: CASSEYLAGGNYGYTF

j_call: TRBJ1-1
v_call: TRBV4-2
clone_size: NA
d_call: NA
cdr3_nt: TGTGCCAGCCGTACAGGTGGGCACACTGAAGCTTTCTTT
cdr3_aa: CASRTGGHTEAFF

j_call: TRBJ1-1
v_call: TRBV7-9
clone_size: NA
d_call: NA
cdr3_nt: TGTGCCAGCTCTCGGAGGAACACTGAAGCTTTCTTT
cdr3_aa: CASSRRNTEAFF

j_call: TRBJ2-7
v_call: TRBV5-1
clone_size: once
d_call: TRBD1
cdr3_nt: TGCGCCAGCCGCCGGACAGGGGGCGCAGGCTACGAGCAGTACTTC
cdr3_aa: CASRRTGGAGYEQYF

j_call: TRBJ1-1
v_call: TRBV27
clone_size: NA
d_call: TRBD1
cdr3_nt: TGTGCCAGCAGCCGACAGGGGTTGTACACTGAAGCTTTCTTT
cdr3_aa: CASSRQGLYTEAFF

j_call: TRBJ1-1
v_call: TRBV7-9
clone_size: NA
d_call: NA
cdr3_nt: TGTGCCAGCAGCCTAGACGGGGTGGCCAGTACTGAAGCTTTCTTT
cdr3_aa: CASSLDGVASTEAFF

j_call: TRBJ2-7
v_call: TRBV19
clone_size: NA
d_call: TRBD2
cdr3_nt: TGTGCCAGTAGTATCCGCGTCGGGGAGGGCTACGAGCAGTACTTC
cdr3_aa: CASSIRVGEGYEQYF

j_call: TRBJ2-7
v_call: TRBV10-1
clone_size: NA
d_call: NA
cdr3_nt: TGCGCCAGCAGTTCAACTTGGACTGGAATCGAGCAGTACTTC
cdr3_aa: CASSSTWTGIEQYF

j_call: TRBJ2-1
v_call: TRBV19
clone_size: NA
d_call: TRBD2
cdr3_nt: TGTGCCAGTAGTAGTGCAGGGTACTCCGCACTAGCGGGAGGTCCTAATGAGCAGTTCTTC
cdr3_aa: CASSSAGYSALAGGPNEQFF

j_call: TRBJ2-3
v_call: TRBV7-8
clone_size: NA
d_call: NA
cdr3_nt: TGTGCCAGCAGCTTATCGGTGGGCACAGATACGCAGTATTTT
cdr3_aa: CASSLSVGTDTQYF

j_call: TRBJ2-7
v_call: TRBV19
clone_size: NA
d_call: TRBD2
cdr3_nt: TGTGCCAGTAGAATAAGCGGGAGTTATAACTACGAGCAGTACTTC
cdr3_aa: CASRISGSYNYEQYF

j_call: TRBJ1-2
v_call: TRBV11-2
clone_size: NA
d_call: NA
cdr3_nt: TGTGCCAGCAGATCAAGTAATGGGGGGAAATATGGCTACACCTTC
cdr3_aa: CASRSSNGGKYGYTF

j_call: TRBJ2-1
v_call: TRBV14
clone_size: NA
d_call: NA
cdr3_nt: TGTGCCAGCAGCCCATTTCGTGGGGCGTACAATGAGCAGTTCTTC
cdr3_aa: CASSPFRGAYNEQFF

j_call: TRBJ2-7
v_call: TRBV10-1
clone_size: once
d_call: TRBD2
cdr3_nt: TGCGCCAGCAGTGAGACAACTAGCGGGAGTTACGAGCAGTACTTC
cdr3_aa: CASSETTSGSYEQYF

j_call: TRBJ2-7
v_call: TRBV7-9
clone_size: NA
d_call: NA
cdr3_nt: TGTGCCAGCAGACCAAGTCATGCAGGCCTAACTTCCTACGAGCAGTACTTC
cdr3_aa: CASRPSHAGLTSYEQYF

j_call: TRBJ2-1
v_call: TRBV10-1
clone_size: once
d_call: TRBD1
cdr3_nt: TGCGCCAGCAGTGATGGGACAGGAGTGTACAATGAGCAGTTCTTC
cdr3_aa: CASSDGTGVYNEQFF

j_call: TRBJ2-7
v_call: TRBV4-2
clone_size: NA
d_call: NA
cdr3_nt: TGTGCCAGCAGCCAAGATTCGTCAGGGGTTTACGAGCAGTACTTC
cdr3_aa: CASSQDSSGVYEQYF

j_call: TRBJ2-1
v_call: TRBV5-1
clone_size: few
d_call: NA
cdr3_nt: TGCGCCAGCAGCTTGGGACTCGGGGGAGTGGGTGAGCAGTTCTTC
cdr3_aa: CASSLGLGGVGEQFF

j_call: TRBJ2-7
v_call: TRBV11-2
clone_size: NA
d_call: NA
cdr3_nt: TGTGCCAGCAGCTTAGAATGGGGGGCCTACGAGCAGTACTTC
cdr3_aa: CASSLEWGAYEQYF

j_call: TRBJ2-2
v_call: TRBV19
clone_size: NA
d_call: NA
cdr3_nt: TGTGCCAGTAGTATAGCAGACACCGGGGAGCTGTTTTTT
cdr3_aa: CASSIADTGELFF

j_call: TRBJ2-5
v_call: TRBV28
clone_size: NA
d_call: TRBD1
cdr3_nt: TGTGCCAGCAGTTTGGACAGGGGCTCAGAGACCCAGTACTTC
cdr3_aa: CASSLDRGSETQYF

j_call: TRBJ2-5
v_call: TRBV6-1
clone_size: NA
d_call: TRBD1
cdr3_nt: TGTGCCAGCAGCGCCGGGACAGCAGAGCAAGAGACCCAGTACTTC
cdr3_aa: CASSAGTAEQETQYF

j_call: TRBJ2-7
v_call: TRBV27
clone_size: NA
d_call: TRBD1
cdr3_nt: TGTGCCAGCAGGACGAGGACAGGGGCCCGCGAGCAGTACTTC
cdr3_aa: CASRTRTGAREQYF

j_call: TRBJ2-3
v_call: TRBV7-9
clone_size: NA
d_call: TRBD1
cdr3_nt: TGTGCCAGCAGCGGGACAGTTAGCACAGATACGCAGTATTTT
cdr3_aa: CASSGTVSTDTQYF

j_call: TRBJ2-5
v_call: TRBV5-1
clone_size: NA
d_call: NA
cdr3_nt: TGCGCCAGCAGCCGACAGGCCGGGGAACAAGAGACCCAGTACTTC
cdr3_aa: CASSRQAGEQETQYF

j_call: TRBJ1-1
v_call: TRBV2
clone_size: few
d_call: NA
cdr3_nt: TGTGCCAGCATTACGGACAAGATGAACACTGAAGCTTTCTTT
cdr3_aa: CASITDKMNTEAFF

j_call: TRBJ2-5
v_call: TRBV7-6
clone_size: once
d_call: TRBD2
cdr3_nt: TGTGCCAGCAGCTTAAGCGGGGAGGGGGAGACCCAGTACTTC
cdr3_aa: CASSLSGEGETQYF

j_call: TRBJ2-7
v_call: TRBV5-6
clone_size: NA
d_call: NA
cdr3_nt: TGTGCCAGCAGCTTGGGGCTAGCGTCCTACGAGCAGTACTTC
cdr3_aa: CASSLGLASYEQYF

j_call: TRBJ2-7
v_call: TRBV4-1
clone_size: NA
d_call: TRBD2
cdr3_nt: TGCGCCAGCAGCCAAGACGACGCGGGAGGGCCGGGCGAGCAGTACTTC
cdr3_aa: CASSQDDAGGPGEQYF

j_call: TRBJ2-1
v_call: TRBV7-9
clone_size: NA
d_call: TRBD2
cdr3_nt: TGTTCCAGCAGCTTGTTTGGTGCGGGAGGGCCGGACAATGAGCAGTTCTTC
cdr3_aa: CSSSLFGAGGPDNEQFF

j_call: TRBJ1-5
v_call: TRBV27
clone_size: NA
d_call: TRBD1
cdr3_nt: TGTGCCAGCAGCCGCCGCGGACAGGGGGATCAGCCCCAGCATTTT
cdr3_aa: CASSRRGQGDQPQHF

j_call: TRBJ2-7
v_call: TRBV7-2
clone_size: few
d_call: NA
cdr3_nt: TGTGCCAGCAGCCCGAGGGGGACGTACGAGCAGTACTTC
cdr3_aa: CASSPRGTYEQYF

j_call: TRBJ1-2
v_call: TRBV18
clone_size: NA
d_call: NA
cdr3_nt: TGTGCCAGCTCACCAGGTTTACAGGCGAACTATGGCTACACCTTC
cdr3_aa: CASSPGLQANYGYTF

j_call: TRBJ2-5
v_call: TRBV27
clone_size: NA
d_call: TRBD1
cdr3_nt: TGTGCCAGCAGTCCCAACAGGGGGCGGGAGACCCAGTACTTC
cdr3_aa: CASSPNRGRETQYF

j_call: TRBJ2-3
v_call: TRBV19
clone_size: NA
d_call: NA
cdr3_nt: TGTGCCAGTAGTATCCAGGCAGGGTGGAGCACAGATACGCAGTATTTT
cdr3_aa: CASSIQAGWSTDTQYF

j_call: TRBJ2-7
v_call: TRBV28
clone_size: once
d_call: NA
cdr3_nt: TGTGCCAGCAGTCCGGCGGGACCCTACGAGCAGTACTTC
cdr3_aa: CASSPAGPYEQYF

j_call: TRBJ2-5
v_call: TRBV5-1
clone_size: NA
d_call: NA
cdr3_nt: TGCGCCAGCAGCGACGGACTTGAGCAGTACTTC
cdr3_aa: CASSDGLEQYF

j_call: TRBJ2-1
v_call: TRBV27
clone_size: NA
d_call: TRBD2
cdr3_nt: TGTGCCAGCAGTTTTTTAGCGGGTGGGTTCTACAATGAGCAGTTCTTC
cdr3_aa: CASSFLAGGFYNEQFF

j_call: TRBJ2-1
v_call: TRBV5-6
clone_size: once
d_call: NA
cdr3_nt: TGTGCCAGCAGCGCGACGCGAGGTCAGCAGTTCTTC
cdr3_aa: CASSATRGQQFF

j_call: TRBJ1-4
v_call: TRBV4-1
clone_size: NA
d_call: NA
cdr3_nt: TGCGCCAGCAGCCAAAATTTTTTGGGGCTCACTAATGAAAAACTGTTTTTT
cdr3_aa: CASSQNFLGLTNEKLFF

j_call: TRBJ1-2
v_call: TRBV28
clone_size: NA
d_call: NA
cdr3_nt: TGTGCCAGCAGTTTACACGGTGGGGAGTACTATGGCTACACCTTC
cdr3_aa: CASSLHGGEYYGYTF

j_call: TRBJ1-5
v_call: TRBV18
clone_size: NA
d_call: NA
cdr3_nt: TGTGCCAGCTCACCACTCGACAGTAGCAATCAGCCCCAGCATTTT
cdr3_aa: CASSPLDSSNQPQHF

j_call: TRBJ2-3
v_call: TRBV7-2
clone_size: NA
d_call: NA
cdr3_nt: TGTGCCAGCGGAATGAGGAACCCAGATACGCAGTATTTT
cdr3_aa: CASGMRNPDTQYF

j_call: TRBJ1-2
v_call: TRBV27
clone_size: once
d_call: NA
cdr3_nt: TGTGCCAGCAGTTTATCATCCGGGGGTCACTATGGCTACACCTTC
cdr3_aa: CASSLSSGGHYGYTF